This T cell receptor beta chain was sequenced for a study of blood T cell repertoires in COVID-19. Study-level background: Specimens from acute and convalescent COVID-19 originated in the United States, Italy and Spain. Sources were T cells, B-cell-depleted T cells, or PBMCs; the material itself was cDNA or gDNA.

J gave up 1 base and V 5 bases, and 7 bases lay outside the gene matches. Germline V gene lookup returns CDR1 MNHEY and CDR2 SMNVEV (reference sequence). CDR3 length equals 16 residues. Source study methods: Amplified reference gene primers provided the basis for estimating nucleated cell counts. The protocol was immunoSEQ multiplex PCR, while the TCRdb copy is restricted to in-frame clones and leaves out a portion. V, J and clone size are taken as reported in that table, and D and trimming were inferred from the DNA itself. The table has some 150,000 clones, about 90% seen once. The sequence derives from a woman aged 55-75 years with acute or convalescent COVID-19. The V and J genes are TRBV27 and TRBJ2-2; 7 nucleotides align to TRBD1. Input material: peripheral blood. This CDR3 is CASSARQGRNTGELFF. The CDR3 DNA reads as TGTGCCAGCAGTGCACGACAGGGTAGGAACACCGGGGAGCTGTTTTTT.